These T cell receptor beta chains were read from a single sample in a study of identical twins. MiXCR, run by TCRdb on the 5' RACE reads, gives a single entry per CDR3 protein. The top ten hold about 0.3% of the sample, which has roughly 1.6 million distinct CDR3 sequences, less than 35% seen once. Sequences were obtained from cord blood. All receptors come from a newborn girl in good health. CDR3s include the opening cysteine and the closing phenylalanine or tryptophan. D genes are given only for firm matches. Clone size is shown for a subset of rows, as once, few, many or a class of expanded clone.

D	V	J	size	DNA	CDR3
TRBD1	TRBV7-9	TRBJ2-5	few	TGTGCCAGCAGTTTCCCAAGACAGGGAGAGACCCAGTACTTC	CASSFPRQGETQYF
NA	TRBV5-5	TRBJ2-3	NA	TGTGCCAGCAGCTTGGGTATGGGAGGCCCAGATACGCAGTATTTT	CASSLGMGGPDTQYF
NA	TRBV7-9	TRBJ2-1	NA	TGTGCCAGCAGCTTCGAGCTTGGGGTAAGCAATGAGCAGTTCTTC	CASSFELGVSNEQFF
NA	TRBV27	TRBJ2-7	NA	TGTGCCAGCTCCAATTTGGGGGGCGCCTCCTACGAGCAGTACTTC	CASSNLGGASYEQYF
NA	TRBV5-1	TRBJ1-2	once	TGCGCCAGCAGCCTGCAACAGGGAGATGGCTACACCTTC	CASSLQQGDGYTF
NA	TRBV6-5	TRBJ2-7	few	TGTGCCAGCAGTTACGTAGCGGACGACTTCTCCTACGAGCAGTACTTC	CASSYVADDFSYEQYF
TRBD1	TRBV12-3/TRBV12-4	TRBJ1-2	few	TGTGCCAGCAGTTTCCGCAGGGGGCGCATCCATGGCTACACCTTC	CASSFRRGRIHGYTF
NA	TRBV7-9	TRBJ2-5	NA	TGTGCCATCAGCCTGACAGGCCAAGAGACCCAGTACTTC	CAISLTGQETQYF
NA	TRBV12-3/TRBV12-4	TRBJ2-7	NA	TGTGCCAGCAGTTTAAGGAGACCCCTCTACGAGCAGTACTTC	CASSLRRPLYEQYF
TRBD1	TRBV6-5	TRBJ1-1	NA	TGTGCCAGCAGTTACTCGAGGGACAGGGATTCCCAAGCTTTCTTT	CASSYSRDRDSQAFF
NA	TRBV24-1	TRBJ2-5	NA	TGTGCCACCCCAGGGCAAGAGACCCAGTACTTC	CATPGQETQYF
NA	TRBV15	TRBJ2-3	once	TGTGCCACCAGCAGATTTGGTGTCGGGGTCACAGATACGCAGTATTTT	CATSRFGVGVTDTQYF
NA	TRBV20-1	TRBJ2-3	NA	TGCAGTGCTGAAAAGAGGATTTCGGATACGCAGTATTTT	CSAEKRISDTQYF
TRBD1	TRBV5-8	TRBJ2-4	NA	TGTGCCAGCAGCTCCGGACAGGGGATTACCAAAAACATTCAGTACTTC	CASSSGQGITKNIQYF
TRBD1	TRBV7-2	TRBJ1-2	NA	TGTGCCAGCAGCTTAACCGACAGGGCCTATGGCTACACCTTC	CASSLTDRAYGYTF
TRBD2	TRBV12-3/TRBV12-4	TRBJ2-2	NA	TGTGCCAGCAGTTTACTCGGACTAGCGGGAGGGTTGGTTAACACCGGGGAGCTGTTTTTT	CASSLLGLAGGLVNTGELFF
NA	TRBV12-3/TRBV12-4	TRBJ1-5	few	TGTGCCAGCAGTTTATGGGGGGTCAATCAGCCCCAGCATTTT	CASSLWGVNQPQHF
NA	TRBV20-1	TRBJ1-2	few	TGCAGTGCTAGAATGTGGGGGCGAGCCTATGGCTACACCTTC	CSARMWGRAYGYTF
NA	TRBV28	TRBJ2-1	many	TGTGCCAGCAGCTCCACCTACAATGAGCAGTTCTTC	CASSSTYNEQFF
NA	TRBV9	TRBJ2-4	few	TGTGCCAGCAGCGTCACAGGGAACAGTATAGCCAAAAACATTCAGTACTTC	CASSVTGNSIAKNIQYF
NA	TRBV10-1	TRBJ1-5	NA	TGCGCCAGCAAAGTAGGGCAAAGCAATCAGCCCCAGCATTTT	CASKVGQSNQPQHF
NA	TRBV10-3	TRBJ2-5	NA	TGTGCCATCAGTGAGTCGGCGTTTTTTGCTAACAATGAGCAGTACTTC	CAISESAFFANNEQYF
NA	TRBV29-1	TRBJ2-2	few	TGCAGCGTTTGGGGGTCCCTTAACACCGGGGAGCTGTTTTTT	CSVWGSLNTGELFF
NA	TRBV20-1	TRBJ2-1	NA	TGCAGTGCTAGTCGGACCGGCTCCTACAATGAGCAGTTCTTC	CSASRTGSYNEQFF
NA	TRBV6-6	TRBJ1-1	NA	TGTGCCAGCAGTTACTCGAGTCGGGGTAGGAACACTGAAGCTTTCTTT	CASSYSSRGRNTEAFF
NA	TRBV24-1	TRBJ1-2	few	TGTGCCACCAGGTCATGGGGGGGCGATGGCTACACCTTC	CATRSWGGDGYTF
NA	TRBV6-2/TRBV6-3	TRBJ1-1	NA	TGTGCCAGCAGGTCGTCTTTCAATTACCGGCGCTTAAGTAAGAACACTGAAGCTTTCTTT	CASRSSFNYRRLSKNTEAFF
TRBD2	TRBV3-1	TRBJ2-4	few	TGTGCCAGCAGCCAAGGGACTAGCGGGGACTTAGCCAAAAACATTCAGTACTTC	CASSQGTSGDLAKNIQYF
TRBD1	TRBV27	TRBJ1-3	NA	TGTGCCAGCAGTCCAGACAGGGTTAGGAACACCATATATTTT	CASSPDRVRNTIYF
TRBD2	TRBV11-2	TRBJ2-1	few	TGTGCCAGCAGCTCCATGAGAGGCCTAGCGGAGCGCTACAATGAGCAGTTCTTC	CASSSMRGLAERYNEQFF
NA	TRBV3-1	TRBJ2-2	NA	TGTGCCAGCATCCAAGTGGGGTCCGGGGAGCTGTTTTTT	CASIQVGSGELFF
TRBD1	TRBV18	TRBJ1-1	NA	TGTGCCAGCTCACCAGTAAGGACAGGGGAGAACACTGAAGCTTTCTTT	CASSPVRTGENTEAFF